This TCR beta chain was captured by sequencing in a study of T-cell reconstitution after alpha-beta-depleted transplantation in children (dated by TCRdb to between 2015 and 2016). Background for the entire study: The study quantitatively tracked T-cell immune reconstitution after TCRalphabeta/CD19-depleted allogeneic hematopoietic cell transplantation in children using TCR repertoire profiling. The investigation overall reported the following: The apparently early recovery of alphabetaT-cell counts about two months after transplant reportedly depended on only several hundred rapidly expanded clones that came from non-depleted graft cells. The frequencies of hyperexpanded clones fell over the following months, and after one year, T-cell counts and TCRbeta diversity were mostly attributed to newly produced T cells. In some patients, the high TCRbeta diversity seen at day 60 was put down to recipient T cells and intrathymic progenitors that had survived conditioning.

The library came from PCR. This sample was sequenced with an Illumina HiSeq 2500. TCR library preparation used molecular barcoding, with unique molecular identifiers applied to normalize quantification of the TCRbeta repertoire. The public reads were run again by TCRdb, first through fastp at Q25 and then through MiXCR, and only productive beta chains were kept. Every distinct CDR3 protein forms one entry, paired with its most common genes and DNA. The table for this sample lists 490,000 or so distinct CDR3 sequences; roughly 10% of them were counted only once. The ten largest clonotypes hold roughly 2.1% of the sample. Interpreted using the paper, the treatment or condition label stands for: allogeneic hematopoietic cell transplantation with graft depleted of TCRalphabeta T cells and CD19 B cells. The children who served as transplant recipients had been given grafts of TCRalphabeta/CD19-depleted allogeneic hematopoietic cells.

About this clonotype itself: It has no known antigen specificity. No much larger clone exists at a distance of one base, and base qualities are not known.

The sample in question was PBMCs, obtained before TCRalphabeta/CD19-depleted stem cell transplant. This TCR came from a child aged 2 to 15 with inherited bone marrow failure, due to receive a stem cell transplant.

The base sequence is TGTGCCAGCAGCCCCCGAAGGGAAGCAACCGGGGAGCTGTTTTTT. It codes for CASSPRREATGELFF. The V and J segments used are TRBV7-2 and TRBJ2-2; too little of a D gene remains to name it. The CDR3 starts with the cysteine, ends with the phenylalanine, and has 15 residues. Only CDR3 DNA is held: 45 bases, read in frame from base 1. Trimming takes 5 bases from V and 5 bases from J, and the germline ends sit 15 bases apart. CDR1 and CDR2 are read off the germline V gene as SGHTA and FQGNSA.